The clone carrying this T cell receptor (beta chain) is medium-sized in the sample. The antigen is unknown. Looked up from germline, CDR1 is LGHNA and CDR2 is YSLEER. The CDR3 has 16 amino acids. V lost 1 base, J lost 4 bases, and 14 bases lay in between. This entry belongs to a study of T cell responses to AZD1222 COVID-19 vaccine. The study, taken as a whole, reports: Breadth and depth of Spike-specific TCRs rose after two AZD1222 doses. Among spike-specific TCRs, nearly half reportedly target unmutated variant regions. Donors skewed white British and female; clonal diversity was possibly underestimated. Seropositivity was recorded at baseline in only a handful of AZD1222 recipients.

Only in-frame clones appear in the TCRdb table, and some are missing; sequencing was by immunoSEQ multiplex PCR. The sample has tens of thousands of clones, 70% to 90% seen once; the top ten hold roughly a fifth. Sequenced here: peripheral blood, sampled on day 0 of AZD1222 vaccination. The sequence came from an adult in good health. The chain has TRBV4-3 and TRBJ2-1; a possible D gene is TRBD2 (7 bases). The CDR3 spells CASSQVGGGRYNEQFF. The CDR3 coding sequence is TGCGCCAGCAGCCAAGTGGGCGGGGGCCGATACAATGAGCAGTTCTTC.